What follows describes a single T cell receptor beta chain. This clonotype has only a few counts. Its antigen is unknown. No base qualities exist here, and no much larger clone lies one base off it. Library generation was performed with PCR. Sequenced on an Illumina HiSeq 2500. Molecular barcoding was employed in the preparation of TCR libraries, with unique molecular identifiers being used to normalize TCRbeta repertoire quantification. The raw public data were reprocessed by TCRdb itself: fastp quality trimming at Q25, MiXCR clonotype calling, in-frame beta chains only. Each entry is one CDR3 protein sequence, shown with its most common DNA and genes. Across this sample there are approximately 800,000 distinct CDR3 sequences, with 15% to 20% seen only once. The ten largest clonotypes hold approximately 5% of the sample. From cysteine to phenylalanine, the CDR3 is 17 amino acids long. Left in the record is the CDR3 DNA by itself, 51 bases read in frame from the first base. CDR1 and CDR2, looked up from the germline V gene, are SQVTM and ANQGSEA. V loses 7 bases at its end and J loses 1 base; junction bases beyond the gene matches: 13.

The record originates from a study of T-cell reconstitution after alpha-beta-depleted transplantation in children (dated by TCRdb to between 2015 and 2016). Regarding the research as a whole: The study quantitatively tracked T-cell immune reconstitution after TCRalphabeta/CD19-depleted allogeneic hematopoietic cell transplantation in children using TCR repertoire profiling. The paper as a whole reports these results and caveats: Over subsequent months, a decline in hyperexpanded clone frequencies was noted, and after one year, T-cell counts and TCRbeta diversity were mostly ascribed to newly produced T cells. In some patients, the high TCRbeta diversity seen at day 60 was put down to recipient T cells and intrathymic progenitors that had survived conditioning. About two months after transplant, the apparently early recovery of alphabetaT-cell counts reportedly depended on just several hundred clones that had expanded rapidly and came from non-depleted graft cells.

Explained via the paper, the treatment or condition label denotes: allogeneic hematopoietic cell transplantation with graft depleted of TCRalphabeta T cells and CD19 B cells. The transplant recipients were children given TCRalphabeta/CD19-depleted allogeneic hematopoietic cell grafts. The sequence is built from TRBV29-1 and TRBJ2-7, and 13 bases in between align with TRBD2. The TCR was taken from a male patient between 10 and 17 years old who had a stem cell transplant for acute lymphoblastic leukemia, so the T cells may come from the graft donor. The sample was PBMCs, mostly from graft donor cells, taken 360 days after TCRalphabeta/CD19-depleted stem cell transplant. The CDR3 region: CSASGGLAGVGSYEQYF. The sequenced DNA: TGCAGCGCCTCCGGAGGACTAGCGGGAGTGGGATCCTACGAGCAGTACTTC.